This section outlines one T cell receptor (beta chain) sequence together with its context. Antigen unknown. The CDR3 is made up of 16 amino acids. Germline CDR1 reads LNHDA; CDR2 reads SQIVND (reference sequence). V was trimmed by 5 bases and J by 0 bases, leaving 14 bases between them. The sample originates from a study of identical twins. TCRdb used MiXCR to reprocess the 5' RACE reads, holding one entry per CDR3 protein. The data contain about 890,000 distinct CDR3 sequences, over 9% of them singletons. Notes on the study in general: Researchers reported weaker excess twin sharing in beta out-of-frame sequences. High-abundance cord blood beta clonotypes had fewer insertions; memory repertoires showed none.

The data also belong to a second study, concerning yellow fever vaccine responses in identical twins.

Sequencing was carried out using PBMCs. The chain has TRBV19 and TRBJ2-1; TRBD2 might be the D (6 bases). This TCR was sampled from a woman in her late teens or twenties in good health. The CDR3 loop reads CASSHTFGSSYNEQFF. CDR3 DNA sequence: TGTGCCAGTAGTCATACTTTCGGGAGCTCCTACAATGAGCAGTTCTTC.